These T cell receptor beta chains were read from a single sample in a study of response to subunit inactivated influenza vaccine. TCRdb reprocessed the RT-PCR reads with MiXCR, giving one entry per CDR3 protein. The data show 610,000 or so distinct CDR3 sequences, with roughly 15% seen just once and around 10% held by the top ten. This specimen was PBMCs from blood, taken 11 to 12 days after vaccination. The origin of the receptors is a man aged 45-65 years who received an inactivated influenza vaccine. The CDR3 runs from the conserved cysteine through the conserved F or W. D genes are given only for firm matches. Rows give clone size only sometimes, using once, few, many, or a class for an expanded clone.

v_call,clone_size,j_call,d_call,cdr3_nt,cdr3_aa
TRBV7-2,many,TRBJ1-2,.,TGTGCCAGCAGCTTAGGCCAGGGTATGGGTGGCTACACCTTC,CASSLGQGMGGYTF
TRBV28,few,TRBJ2-7,TRBD2,TGTGCCAGCAGTTTAGTCCCCAGGGAGGGCGATTACGAGCAGTACTTC,CASSLVPREGDYEQYF
TRBV7-9,few,TRBJ2-3,.,TGTGCCAGCAGCTCCGGGGACTCGGGAGATACGCAGTATTTT,CASSSGDSGDTQYF
TRBV5-1,.,TRBJ2-5,TRBD1,TGCGCCAGCAGCTGGGGGACAGGGGCTCGAGAGACCCAGTACTTC,CASSWGTGARETQYF
TRBV5-1,.,TRBJ1-2,.,TGCGCCAGCAGCTTGGAGCCAGGAAGCCTCTATGGCTACACCTTC,CASSLEPGSLYGYTF
TRBV28,.,TRBJ2-5,.,TGTGCCAGCAGTTCCAGCGAGCAAGAGACCCAGTACTTC,CASSSSEQETQYF
TRBV5-6,.,TRBJ2-7,.,TGTGCCAGCAGCCCGGACCGAGGTGGAGGGGAGCAGTACTTC,CASSPDRGGGEQYF
TRBV3-1,.,TRBJ2-3,.,TGTGCCAGCAGCCAACTGACTGGGGGGACGGATACGCAGTATTTT,CASSQLTGGTDTQYF
TRBV20-1,.,TRBJ2-1,.,TGCAGTGCCGCACAGGCCCAGCAGTTCTTC,CSAAQAQQFF
TRBV7-2,few,TRBJ1-1,TRBD1,TGTGCCAGCAGCCTCCAGGTTGGACAGGGTGGGACTGAAGCTTTCTTT,CASSLQVGQGGTEAFF
TRBV4-3,.,TRBJ2-1,.,TGCGCCAGCAGCCGAGAAGGAGACAGTTACAATGAGCAGTTCTTC,CASSREGDSYNEQFF
TRBV5-1,.,TRBJ1-1,.,TGCGCCAGCAGCTTAGGAGGGATGGCTGAAGCTTTCTTT,CASSLGGMAEAFF
TRBV7-2,few,TRBJ1-2,TRBD1,TGTGCCAGCAGCTTAGGGAGCGTGGGACAGGGGGGCGGCTACACCTTC,CASSLGSVGQGGGYTF
TRBV20-1,.,TRBJ2-3,.,TGCAGTGCCGGAGTTTACACAGATACGCAGTATTTT,CSAGVYTDTQYF
TRBV9,few,TRBJ2-7,.,TGTGCCAGCAGCGTCGGGATCCCCTACGAGCAGTACTTC,CASSVGIPYEQYF
TRBV7-9,.,TRBJ2-3,.,TGTGCCAGCAGCTTATACTCCGGCAGCTTCACAGATACGCAGTATTTT,CASSLYSGSFTDTQYF
TRBV5-1,few,TRBJ2-1,TRBD2,TGCGCCAGCAGCCCCGGGCGGGGGGTCTACAATGAGCAGTTCTTC,CASSPGRGVYNEQFF
TRBV29-1,few,TRBJ2-7,.,TGCAGCGTTGAAGATGAGGGATTCGAGCAGTACTTC,CSVEDEGFEQYF
TRBV7-8,few,TRBJ2-6,.,TGTGCCAGCAGCTTAGCCCCAATCGGGGCCAACGTCCTGACTTTC,CASSLAPIGANVLTF
TRBV11-2,.,TRBJ2-3,.,TGTGCCAGCAGCTTAGAGACCCAGGTAACGCAGTATTTT,CASSLETQVTQYF
TRBV7-9,.,TRBJ2-4,TRBD2,TGTGCCAGCAGCTTAGAAGCTAGCGGGAGCAACATTCAGTACTTC,CASSLEASGSNIQYF
TRBV6-1,.,TRBJ2-1,TRBD2,TGTGCCAGCAATCCAAAGTGGGGGGGACCCAAATACAATGAGCAGTTCTTC,CASNPKWGGPKYNEQFF
TRBV20-1,.,TRBJ2-3,TRBD1,TGCAGTGCTAGTCGAGGGGGCGATACGCAGTATTTT,CSASRGGDTQYF
TRBV28,.,TRBJ2-7,TRBD2,TGTGCCAGCAGATTAGCGGGCAACCCCTCCGAGCAGTACTTC,CASRLAGNPSEQYF
TRBV29-1,.,TRBJ2-5,TRBD1,TGCAGCGTTGAGACAGGGGGTTCGGAGACCCAGTACTTC,CSVETGGSETQYF
TRBV5-1,few,TRBJ2-6,TRBD2,TGCGCCAGCAGCTTGGTACTAGCGGGAGCTGGGGCCAACGTCCTGACTTTC,CASSLVLAGAGANVLTF
TRBV12-3/TRBV12-4,.,TRBJ1-6,.,TGTGCCAGCCGTTGGGGGGCGGATTCACCCCTCCACTTT,CASRWGADSPLHF
TRBV4-1,few,TRBJ2-1,.,TGCGCCAGCAGCCACCCGGGAAGGGTTTACAATGAGCAGTTCTTC,CASSHPGRVYNEQFF
TRBV6-6,few,TRBJ1-1,.,TGTGCCAGCAGTTACGGGAGCCGGACTGAAGCTTTCTTT,CASSYGSRTEAFF
TRBV4-2,.,TRBJ2-1,TRBD1,TGTGCCAGCAGCCAGAAGCGCCAACTGCCATACCGGGACAGGGGCCATGAGCAGTTCTTC,CASSQKRQLPYRDRGHEQFF
TRBV7-2,.,TRBJ2-7,.,TGTGCCAGCAGACGGTTTGATTCCGGCTCCTACGAGCAGTACTTC,CASRRFDSGSYEQYF
TRBV11-2,.,TRBJ2-7,.,TGTGCCAGCAGCTTTAGCCCGGGTCTGACCTACGAGCAGTACTTC,CASSFSPGLTYEQYF
TRBV4-2,.,TRBJ2-7,.,TGTGCCAGCAGCCAAGATCTACCCCGCGAGCAGTACTTC,CASSQDLPREQYF
TRBV5-1,.,TRBJ2-2,TRBD1,TGCGCCAGCAGCCCTGGCCCAGGGGGCTTAAACGCGAACACCGGGGAGCTGTTTTTT,CASSPGPGGLNANTGELFF
TRBV12-3/TRBV12-4,few,TRBJ2-7,TRBD2,TGTGCCAGCAGAGGAGGGGGACTAGCGGGAGGTTTTTACGAGCAGTACTTC,CASRGGGLAGGFYEQYF
TRBV25-1,few,TRBJ2-1,TRBD2,TGTGCCAGCAGTGAGGCCGGGACTAGCGGACACAATGAGCAGTTCTTC,CASSEAGTSGHNEQFF
TRBV7-9,few,TRBJ2-2,TRBD2,TGTGCCAGCAGCCCCCGGACTAGCGCGAACACCGGGGAGCTGTTTTTT,CASSPRTSANTGELFF
TRBV5-1,.,TRBJ2-7,.,TGCGCCAGCAGCTTGGAAGGACAGACAGTGACCGGGAGCTCCTACGAGCAGTACTTC,CASSLEGQTVTGSSYEQYF
TRBV19,.,TRBJ2-1,.,TGTGCCAGTAGCGGAACTAGTTTTCCCTACAATGAGCAGTTCTTC,CASSGTSFPYNEQFF
TRBV7-9,.,TRBJ1-1,.,TGTGCCAGCAGGGCGGGGCTGAACACTGAAGCTTTCTTT,CASRAGLNTEAFF
TRBV7-2,few,TRBJ1-2,TRBD1,TGTGCCAGCAGCTTAGGGGGGACAGGGGGCTTTGGCTACACCTTC,CASSLGGTGGFGYTF
TRBV29-1,.,TRBJ2-7,TRBD1,TGCAGCGTTGACCTGCAGGGGGCGATGAACGAGCAGTACTTC,CSVDLQGAMNEQYF
TRBV20-1,.,TRBJ1-4,.,TGCAGTGCTGTCAATATGGGGGGAGGGGAAAAACTGTTTTTT,CSAVNMGGGEKLFF
TRBV3-1,.,TRBJ2-3,TRBD2,TGTGCCAGCAGCCATAGCGGGTACACAGATACGCAGTATTTT,CASSHSGYTDTQYF
TRBV19,few,TRBJ1-1,.,TGTGCCAGTAGTAAACACGGGAGAGAAGCTTTCTTT,CASSKHGREAFF
TRBV28,few,TRBJ2-7,TRBD1,TGTGCCAGCAGATTCGCGGGACAGGGTCACTACGAGCAGTACTTC,CASRFAGQGHYEQYF
TRBV20-1,.,TRBJ2-7,TRBD2,TGCAGTGCTCCCCCGGCAGCGGGAGGGTCCTACGAGCAGTACTTC,CSAPPAAGGSYEQYF